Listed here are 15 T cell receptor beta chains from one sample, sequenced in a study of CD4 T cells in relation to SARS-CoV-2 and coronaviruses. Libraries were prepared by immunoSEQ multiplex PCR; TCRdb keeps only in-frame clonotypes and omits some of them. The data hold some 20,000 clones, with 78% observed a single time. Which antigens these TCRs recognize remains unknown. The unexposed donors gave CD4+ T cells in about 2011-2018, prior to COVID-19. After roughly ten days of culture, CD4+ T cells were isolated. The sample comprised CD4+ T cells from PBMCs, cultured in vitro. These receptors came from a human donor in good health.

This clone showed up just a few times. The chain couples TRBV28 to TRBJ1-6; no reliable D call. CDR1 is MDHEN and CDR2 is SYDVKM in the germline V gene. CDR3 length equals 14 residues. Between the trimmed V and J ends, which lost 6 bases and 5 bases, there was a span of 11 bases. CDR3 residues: CASRGWRNNSPLHF. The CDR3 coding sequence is TGTGCCAGCAGAGGATGGAGGAATAATTCACCCCTCCACTTT.

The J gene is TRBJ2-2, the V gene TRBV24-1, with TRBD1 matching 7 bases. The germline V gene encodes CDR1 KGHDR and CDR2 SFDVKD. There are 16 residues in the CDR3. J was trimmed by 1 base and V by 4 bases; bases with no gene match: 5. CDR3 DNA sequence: TGTGCCACCAGTGACTCGGGGACAGTGAACACCGGGGAGCTGTTTTTT. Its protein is CATSDSGTVNTGELFF.

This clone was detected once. The chain's CDR3 is CAWGLGGGGKNIQYF. The CDR3 region has the DNA TGTGCCTGGGGCCTTGGTGGCGGGGGGAAAAACATTCAGTACTTC. The genes are TRBV30 and TRBJ2-4; 8 nucleotides agree with TRBD2. V lost 5 bases to trimming and J lost 4 bases; unmatched junction nucleotides: 10. Looked up from germline, CDR1 is GTSNPN and CDR2 is SVGIG (reference sequence). CDR3 length equals 15 residues.

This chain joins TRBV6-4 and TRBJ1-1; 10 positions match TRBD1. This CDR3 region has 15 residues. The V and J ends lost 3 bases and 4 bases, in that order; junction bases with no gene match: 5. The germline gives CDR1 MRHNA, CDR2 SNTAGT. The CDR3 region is CASSDMGQGPTEAFF. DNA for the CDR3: TGTGCCAGCAGTGATATGGGACAGGGGCCCACTGAAGCTTTCTTT.

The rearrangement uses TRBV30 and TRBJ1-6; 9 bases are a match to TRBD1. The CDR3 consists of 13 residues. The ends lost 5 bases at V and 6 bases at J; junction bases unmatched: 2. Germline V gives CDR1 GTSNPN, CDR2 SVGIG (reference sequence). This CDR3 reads CAWAGQGNSPLHF. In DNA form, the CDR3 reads TGTGCCTGGGCGGGACAGGGTAATTCACCCCTCCACTTT. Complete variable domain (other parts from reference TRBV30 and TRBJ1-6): SQTIHQWPATLVQPVGSPLSLECTVEGTSNPNLYWYRQAAGRGLQLLFYSVGIGQISSEVPQNLSASRPQDRQFILSSKKLLLSDSGFYLCAWAGQGNSPLHFGNGTRLTVT.

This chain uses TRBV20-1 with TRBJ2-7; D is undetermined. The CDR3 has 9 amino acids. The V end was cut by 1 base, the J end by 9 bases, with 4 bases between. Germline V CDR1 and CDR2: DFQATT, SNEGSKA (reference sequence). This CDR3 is CSARVLQYF. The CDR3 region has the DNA TGCAGTGCTAGAGTCTTGCAGTACTTC.

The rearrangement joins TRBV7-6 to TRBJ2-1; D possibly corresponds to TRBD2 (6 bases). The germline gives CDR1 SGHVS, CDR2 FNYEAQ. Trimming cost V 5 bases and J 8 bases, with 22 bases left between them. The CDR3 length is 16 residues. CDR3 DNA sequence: TGTGCCAGCAGCGACACCCTAGCGAGAGATGTGGATGAGCAGTTCTTC. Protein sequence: CASSDTLARDVDEQFF.

CDR3 protein: CASSLESGVNTGELFF. As DNA, the CDR3 is TGCGCCAGCAGCTTGGAAAGCGGGGTGAACACCGGGGAGCTGTTTTTT. The chain couples TRBV5-1 to TRBJ2-2; 7 nucleotides line up with TRBD2. The CDR3 runs to 16 residues. The germline V gene encodes CDR1 SGHRS and CDR2 YFSETQ. The V gene end was trimmed by 0 bases and the J gene end by 1 base; junction bases not matched to a gene: 3.

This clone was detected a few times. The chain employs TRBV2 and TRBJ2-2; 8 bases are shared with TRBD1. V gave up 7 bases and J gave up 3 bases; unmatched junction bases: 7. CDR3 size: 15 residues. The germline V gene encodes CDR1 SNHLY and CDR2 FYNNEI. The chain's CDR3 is CASTLDRGYTGELFF. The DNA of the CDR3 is TGTGCCAGCACCCTAGACAGGGGTTACACCGGGGAGCTGTTTTTT.

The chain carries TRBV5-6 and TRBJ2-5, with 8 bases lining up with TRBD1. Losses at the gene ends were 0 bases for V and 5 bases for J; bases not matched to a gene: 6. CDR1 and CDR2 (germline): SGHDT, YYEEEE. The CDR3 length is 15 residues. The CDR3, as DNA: TGTGCCAGCAGCTTGGCCGGAACAGGGGGGGAGACCCAGTACTTC. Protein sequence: CASSLAGTGGETQYF.

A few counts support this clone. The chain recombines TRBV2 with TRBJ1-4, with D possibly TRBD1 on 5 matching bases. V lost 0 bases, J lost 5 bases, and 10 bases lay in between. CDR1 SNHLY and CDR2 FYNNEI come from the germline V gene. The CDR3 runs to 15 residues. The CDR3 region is CASSEAGTGNEKLFF. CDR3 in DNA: TGTGCCAGCAGTGAAGCCGGGACGGGGAATGAAAAACTGTTTTTT. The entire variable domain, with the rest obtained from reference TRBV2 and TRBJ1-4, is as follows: EPEVTQTPSHQVTQMGQEVILRCVPISNHLYFYWYRQILGQKVEFLVSFYNNEISEKSEIFDDQFSVERPDGSNFTLKIRSTKLEDSAMYFCASSEAGTGNEKLFFGSGTQLSVL.

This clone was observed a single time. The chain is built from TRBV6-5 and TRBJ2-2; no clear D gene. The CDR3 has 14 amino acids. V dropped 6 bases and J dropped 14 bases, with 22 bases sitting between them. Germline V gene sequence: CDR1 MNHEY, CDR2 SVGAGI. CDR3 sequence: CASSSRDRAAKLFF. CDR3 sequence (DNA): TGTGCCAGCAGCTCACGAGACCGGGCCGCGAAACTGTTTTTT.

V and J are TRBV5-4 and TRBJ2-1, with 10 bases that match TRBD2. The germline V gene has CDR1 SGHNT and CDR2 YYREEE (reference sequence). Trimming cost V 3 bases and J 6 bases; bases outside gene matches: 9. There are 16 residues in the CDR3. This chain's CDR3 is CASSWRGTSDFNEQFF. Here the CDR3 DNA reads TGTGCCAGCAGCTGGCGCGGGACTAGCGACTTCAATGAGCAGTTCTTC.

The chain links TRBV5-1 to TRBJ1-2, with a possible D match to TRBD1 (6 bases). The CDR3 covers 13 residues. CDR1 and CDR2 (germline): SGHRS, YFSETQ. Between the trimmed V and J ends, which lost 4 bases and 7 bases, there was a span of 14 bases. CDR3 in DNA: TGCGCCAGCAGCCCGGAACAGGGAAGTGGCTACACCTTC. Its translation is CASSPEQGSGYTF.

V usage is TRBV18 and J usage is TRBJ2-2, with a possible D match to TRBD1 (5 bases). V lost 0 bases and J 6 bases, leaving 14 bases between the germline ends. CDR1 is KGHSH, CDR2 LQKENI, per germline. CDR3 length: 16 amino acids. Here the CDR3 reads CASSPPSGMSPGELFF. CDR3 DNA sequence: TGTGCCAGCTCACCACCATCAGGGATGTCACCCGGGGAGCTGTTTTTT.